This T cell receptor beta chain was captured by sequencing in a study of OX40 agonist ivuxolimab in advanced cancers. Study-wide background: The drug used for patients, ivuxolimab, was an agonistic anti-OX40 (CD134) antibody. Study conclusions and caveats: Mean expanded clone counts were higher in CD8+ than CD4+ T cells. Among the lowest levels of clonal expansion were found in partial responders at 0.1-3.0 mg/kg.

Concerning this clone itself: Its antigen is unidentified.

This CDR3 region has 17 residues. V lost 6 bases, J lost 4 bases, and 12 bases stayed unmatched. Germline-derived CDR1 and CDR2 are SNHLY and FYNNEI. Only in-frame clones appear in the TCRdb table, and some are missing; sequencing was by immunoSEQ multiplex PCR. Among about 77,000 clones listed, around four fifths were seen once. The sample in question was CD4+ or CD8+ T cells sorted from blood, obtained in a trial of the OX40 agonist ivuxolimab. The sequence came from an adult with an advanced solid tumor such as melanoma, head and neck, liver or kidney cancer. This sequence joins TRBV2 and TRBJ2-1, with 10 bases lining up with TRBD2. CDR3 amino acids: CASRPSGRASGYNEQFF. The CDR3 bases are TGTGCCAGCAGGCCAAGCGGGAGGGCCTCTGGGTACAATGAGCAGTTCTTC. The full variable domain, rest sourced from reference TRBV2 and TRBJ2-1, is EPEVTQTPSHQVTQMGQEVILRCVPISNHLYFYWYRQILGQKVEFLVSFYNNEISEKSEIFDDQFSVERPDGSNFTLKIRSTKLEDSAMYFCASRPSGRASGYNEQFFGPGTRLTVL.